The clone carrying this T cell receptor beta chain was seen ten or more times. This entry belongs to a study of T cells in Graves' hyperthyroidism and ophthalmopathy. What was amplified from RNA transcripts were TCR beta CDR3 regions. HTBI primers were used for first-round RT-PCR of the TCR CDR3. MiXCR, run by TCRdb on the multiplex PCR reads, gives a single entry per CDR3 protein. The sample carries around 490,000 distinct CDR3 sequences, about 20% recorded once. Per the germline V gene, CDR1 is LGHDT and CDR2 is YNNKEL (reference sequence). The V gene lost 7 bases and the J gene lost 1 base, with 16 bases spanning the gap. There are 15 residues in the CDR3.

This receptor was identified in a man aged 35 to 55 with Graves' ophthalmopathy. Sequenced material: blood. The V gene is TRBV3-1, the J gene TRBJ1-1; D is unclear. The CDR3 region is CASMAVLAGNTEAFF. DNA for the CDR3: TGTGCCAGCATGGCCGTATTGGCAGGGAACACTGAAGCTTTCTTT.